The 30 T cell receptor beta chains below were found in one sample sequenced in a study of early T cells in non-severe SARS-CoV-2 infection. TCRdb reprocessed the 5' RACE reads with MiXCR, giving one entry per CDR3 protein. The data hold 60,000 to 75,000 distinct CDR3 sequences, with 12% observed a single time. The sample taken for sequencing was whole blood. These receptors were collected from an adult who was a healthcare worker with PCR-confirmed SARS-CoV-2 infection or an uninfected control (not recorded which).

This clonotype occurred many times. V is TRBV2 and J is TRBJ2-1; TRBD2 matches at 8 bases. CDR3 length equals 14 residues. Germline CDR1 and CDR2: SNHLY and FYNNEI. The V and J ends lost 6 bases and 8 bases, in that order; junction bases with no gene match: 9. CDR3 nucleotide sequence: TGTGCCAGCAGGTCGGCTAGCGGGTTGTATGAGCAGTTCTTC. This sequence encodes CASRSASGLYEQFF.

Concerning this clonotype itself: Since a much larger clone is just one base distant, this may be a read error. The gene calls are TRBV5-1 and TRBJ2-2; TRBD1 matches at 9 bases. The CDR3 totals 15 residues. Germline CDR1 SGHRS, CDR2 YFSETQ. The ends lost 5 bases at V and 7 bases at J; junction bases unmatched: 9. CDR3 nucleotide sequence: TGCGCCAGCAGTCAGGACAGGGGTGACAGCGGGGAGCTGTTTTTT. This translates into CASSQDRGDSGELFF.

This clonotype was counted between two and nine times. The J gene is TRBJ2-3, the V gene TRBV5-1; D ambiguous. The ends were cut back, 0 bases at V and 4 bases at J, with 12 bases in the middle. Germline V gene sequence: CDR1 SGHRS, CDR2 YFSETQ. This CDR3 has 15 residues. In DNA form, the CDR3 reads TGCGCCAGCAGCTTGGTGGCAGCGACACCAGATACGCAGTATTTT. It specifies CASSLVAATPDTQYF.

Comments on this clonotype: Its ends do not fully match the called genes, so a read error is possible. The rearrangement uses TRBV7-6 and TRBJ2-1, with TRBD2 matching 9 bases. This CDR3 has 17 residues. CDR1 is SGHVS, CDR2 FNYEAQ, per germline. The CDR3 region is CASSLLASGASYNEQLF. DNA of the CDR3: TGTGCCAGCAGCCTACTGGCTAGCGGGGCCTCCTACAATGAGCAGCTCTTC.

This clonotype has a count of ten or more. The V gene is TRBV11-2, the J gene TRBJ2-3; D is unresolved. Germline lookup yields CDR1 SGHAT and CDR2 FQNNGV. The germline V and J ends were trimmed by 3 bases and 1 base, with 5 bases remaining between them. The CDR3 contains 13 residues. The CDR3 is CASSFTGTDTQYF. CDR3 nucleotide sequence: TGTGCCAGCAGCTTTACGGGCACAGATACGCAGTATTTT.

This clonotype was detected ten times or more. The chain uses TRBV7-9 and TRBJ1-4; tentative D call: TRBD1 (6 bases). There are 16 residues in the CDR3. V was pared by 5 bases and J by 6 bases, with 19 bases between. Germline V gene lookup returns CDR1 SEHNR and CDR2 FQNEAQ (reference sequence). CDR3 sequence reads: CASSNWILGADEKLFF. Written as DNA, the CDR3 is TGTGCCAGCAGCAATTGGATATTGGGGGCGGATGAAAAACTGTTTTTT.

This clonotype was observed many times. This chain joins TRBV12-3 or TRBV12-4 and TRBJ1-5; the D gene is possibly TRBD1 (5 bases). The germline V and J ends were trimmed by 6 bases and 6 bases, with 15 bases remaining between them. The CDR3 runs to 14 residues. CDR3 in amino acids: CASRRMGDGQPQHF. CDR3 DNA: TGTGCCAGCAGGCGGATGGGGGATGGTCAGCCCCAGCATTTT.

About this clonotype itself: Given a much more abundant clone one base away, this may be a read error. The CDR3 sequence is CASSQVLALGQYF. The CDR3 DNA reads TGTGCCAGCAGCCAAGTTTTGGCTTTGGGGCAGTACTTC. This chain uses TRBV4-2 with TRBJ2-7; D is ambiguous. Germline CDR1 reads LGHNA; CDR2 reads YNFKEQ. Trimming pared 1 base from V and 9 bases from J, leaving 13 bases between. The CDR3 is 13 amino acids.

This clonotype was picked up many times. The rearrangement joins TRBV18 to TRBJ2-2; no firm D call. CDR3 length: 12 residues. V was clipped by 0 bases and J by 6 bases, with 2 bases between them. Germline CDR1 reads KGHSH; CDR2 reads LQKENI. The CDR3 sequence is CASSPPSGELFF. The CDR3 DNA is TGTGCCAGCTCACCACCATCCGGGGAGCTGTTTTTT.

This clonotype has a handful of counts. V and J are TRBV5-1 and TRBJ2-3, with 10 bases matching TRBD2. Germline CDR1 and CDR2: SGHRS and YFSETQ. The CDR3 is 14 amino acids. Trimming removed 0 bases from V and 5 bases from J; junction bases left unmatched: 0. CDR3 loop: CASSLASGGDTQYF. The CDR3 DNA follows: TGCGCCAGCAGCTTGGCTAGCGGGGGAGATACGCAGTATTTT.

This clonotype was counted at least ten times. V usage is TRBV7-3 and J usage is TRBJ2-7; a possible D gene is TRBD1 (6 bases). The CDR3 extends over 13 amino acids. The ends were cut back, 1 base at V and 5 bases at J, with 9 bases in the middle. Germline lookup yields CDR1 SGHTA and CDR2 FQGTGA. CDR3 in amino acids: CASSLSGGDEQYF. The CDR3 region has the DNA TGTGCCAGCAGCTTAAGTGGGGGCGACGAGCAGTACTTC.

This clonotype was counted once. Given a much more abundant clone one base away, this may be a read error. The chain employs TRBV10-2 and TRBJ1-1, with a weak D call TRBD1 (5 bases). The CDR3 has 13 amino acids. The germline V gene encodes CDR1 WSHSY and CDR2 SAAADI. V lost 10 bases and J lost 4, with 16 bases in between. The CDR3 sequence: CANTRQGGTEAFF. The CDR3 nucleotides read TGCGCCAACACCAGGCAGGGAGGCACTGAAGCTTTCTTT.

The CDR3 here is CASSPAGQAGYTF. The CDR3, as DNA: TGTGCCAGCAGCCCGGCGGGGCAAGCTGGCTACACCTTC. This rearrangement joins TRBV12-3 or TRBV12-4 to TRBJ1-2, with D perhaps TRBD1 (5 bases). The CDR3 runs 13 residues. Trimming removed 6 bases from V and 7 bases from J, with 15 bases in between.

This rearrangement joins TRBV5-1 to TRBJ1-2; D is uncertain. V lost 4 bases, J lost 2 bases, and 12 bases lay in between. The germline V gene encodes CDR1 SGHRS and CDR2 YFSETQ. This CDR3 region has 14 residues. CDR3 sequence reads: CASSPGSGNYGYTF. CDR3 bases: TGCGCCAGCAGCCCTGGGTCAGGCAACTATGGCTACACCTTC.

There are a few counts of this clonotype. This chain links TRBV11-2 with TRBJ2-2, with 12 nucleotides matching TRBD2. V lost 2 bases, J lost 7 bases, and 5 bases stayed unmatched. The CDR3 is made up of 16 amino acids. Germline V CDR1 and CDR2: SGHAT, FQNNGV. The CDR3 DNA follows: TGTGCCAGCAGCTTACGACTAGCGGGGGACGTCGGGGAGCTGTTTTTT. Protein sequence: CASSLRLAGDVGELFF.

This clonotype was observed at least ten times. The rearrangement links TRBV5-1 to TRBJ2-5; possible D gene TRBD1, 5 bases. CDR1 SGHRS and CDR2 YFSETQ come from the germline V gene. V shed 0 bases and J shed 4 bases, with 19 bases lying between them. CDR3 length: 17 amino acids. The CDR3 DNA follows: TGCGCCAGCAGCTTGGCCGCAGTCTGGGCAGGGCGAGAGACCCAGTACTTC. Its protein product is CASSLAAVWAGRETQYF.

The chain recombines TRBV29-1 with TRBJ2-7; tentatively, D is TRBD1 (5 bases). V was clipped by 8 bases and J by 6 bases, with 14 bases between them. The CDR3 consists of 11 residues. CDR1 SQVTM and CDR2 ANQGSEA come from the germline V gene. The CDR3 here is CSFADSSEQYF. Here the CDR3 DNA reads TGCAGCTTCGCCGACAGTTCCGAGCAGTACTTC.

The rearrangement joins TRBV29-1 to TRBJ2-1, with a tentative D call TRBD2 (5 bases). Deletions cut 6 bases from V and 2 bases from J, with 14 bases between. The CDR3 is 14 amino acids. Germline values: CDR1 SQVTM, CDR2 ANQGSEA. This chain's CDR3 is CSVSNRRTYNEQFF. For the CDR3, the DNA is TGCAGCGTGTCCAATAGGAGGACCTACAATGAGCAGTTCTTC.

This clonotype was seen many times. This chain links TRBV5-4 with TRBJ1-4; TRBD1 agrees at 8 bases. CDR1 is SGHNT, CDR2 YYREEE, per germline (reference sequence). The V gene end was trimmed by 2 bases and the J gene end by 8 bases; junction bases not matched to a gene: 5. The CDR3 has 14 amino acids. CDR3 loop: CASSLNRGEEKLFF. The CDR3 DNA is TGTGCCAGCAGCTTAAACAGGGGGGAGGAAAAACTGTTTTTT.

This clonotype was observed at least ten times. The genes are TRBV7-9 and TRBJ2-7; D unresolved. There are 13 residues in the CDR3. Germline loops: CDR1 SEHNR, CDR2 FQNEAQ (reference sequence). The germline V and J ends were trimmed by 5 bases and 0 bases, with 8 bases remaining between them. CDR3 amino acids: CASSPLSSYEQYF. CDR3 bases: TGTGCCAGCAGCCCCCTATCCTCCTACGAGCAGTACTTC. The whole variable domain, filled in from reference TRBV7-9 and TRBJ2-7, reads DTGVSQNPRHKITKRGQNVTFRCDPISEHNRLYWYRQTLGQGPEFLTYFQNEAQLEKSRLLSDRFSAERPKGSFSTLEIQRTEQGDSAMYLCASSPLSSYEQYFGPGTRLTVT.

The chain couples TRBV19 to TRBJ1-5; D is ambiguous. The V and J ends lost 7 bases and 9 bases respectively, with 16 bases between them. This CDR3 spans 13 amino acids. CDR1 is LNHDA and CDR2 is SQIVND in the germline V gene (reference sequence). CDR3 sequence: CASTEVVAGPQHF. CDR3 in DNA: TGTGCCAGTACGGAAGTCGTTGCGGGGCCCCAGCATTTT.

This clonotype was observed at least ten times. The V call is TRBV7-2, the J call TRBJ1-2; 9 bases agree with TRBD1. Germline V gives CDR1 SGHTA, CDR2 FQGNSA. This CDR3 region has 12 residues. Unmatched junction bases numbered 3, after V lost 5 bases and J lost 8 bases. The CDR3 bases are TGTGCCAGCAGCAACAGGGGGCTAGGCTACACCTTC. Its translation: CASSNRGLGYTF.

The genes are TRBV28 and TRBJ1-2; no clear D gene. The CDR3 runs 12 residues. The germline V gene encodes CDR1 MDHEN and CDR2 SYDVKM. The V and J ends lost 3 bases and 7 bases respectively, with 9 bases between them. The CDR3 loop is CASSFGGPGYTF. Here the CDR3 DNA reads TGTGCCAGCAGTTTTGGCGGTCCTGGCTACACCTTC.

At least ten counts were recorded for this clonotype. The chain has TRBV5-4 and TRBJ2-2; D might be TRBD1 or TRBD2, each matching 5 bases. The germline V gene encodes CDR1 SGHNT and CDR2 YYREEE (reference sequence). V was trimmed by 4 bases and J by 7 bases, leaving 11 bases between them. This CDR3 is built from 13 residues. This CDR3 reads CASSTGTYGELFF. CDR3 bases: TGTGCCAGCAGCACTGGGACGTACGGGGAGCTGTTTTTT.

In its sample, this clonotype was seen a few times. The CDR3 protein is CASSPTPTPNEKLFF. The CDR3 nucleotides are TGTGCCAGCAGCCCAACCCCCACCCCTAATGAAAAACTGTTTTTT. This chain uses TRBV7-2 with TRBJ1-4; D is unclear. Germline V gives CDR1 SGHTA, CDR2 FQGNSA. This CDR3 is 15 amino acids long. Trimming removed 5 bases at V and 3 bases at J, with 13 bases between.

The sample holds a few counts of this clonotype. V and J are TRBV6-5 and TRBJ2-1, with TRBD1 matching over 9 bases. Germline values: CDR1 MNHEY, CDR2 SVGAGI. J was trimmed by 7 bases and V by 1 base; bases with no gene match: 5. This CDR3 comprises 15 residues. This chain's CDR3 is CASSYYHRGLNEQFF. The CDR3 DNA follows: TGTGCCAGCAGTTACTACCACAGGGGGCTAAATGAGCAGTTCTTC.

V and J are TRBV7-9 and TRBJ2-5; 7 bases map to TRBD1. With V trimmed by 5 bases and J by 4 bases, 7 bases remained unmatched. The CDR3 loop spans 14 amino acids. CDR1 and CDR2 from the germline V gene are SEHNR and FQNEAQ (reference sequence). This CDR3 is CASSLLAGGETQYF. CDR3 coding DNA: TGTGCCAGCAGCCTCCTGGCAGGGGGAGAGACCCAGTACTTC.

In its sample, this clonotype was seen a few times. The V call is TRBV3-1, the J call TRBJ2-7; D is unresolved. Germline V lookup: CDR1 LGHDT, CDR2 YNNKEL (reference sequence). The CDR3 totals 14 residues. Trimming stripped 1 base from V and 3 bases from J, with 10 bases between. DNA for the CDR3: TGTGCCAGCAGCCAAGGCGGCAGTTTCTACGAGCAGTACTTC. Its protein is CASSQGGSFYEQYF.

As DNA, the CDR3 is TGTGCTAGTGGTCCCCCGCAGGACACTGAAGCTTTCTTT. It translates to CASGPPQDTEAFF. The genes are TRBV12-5 and TRBJ1-1; the D is unclear. This CDR3 is 13 amino acids long. Germline V CDR1 and CDR2: LGHNT, FRNRAP. Trimming took off 5 bases at V and 3 bases at J, with 10 bases between the two ends.

This clonotype was counted only a few times. CDR3 amino acids: CAWSTDLPQTNSPLHF. The DNA for the CDR3 is TGTGCCTGGAGTACAGACCTACCGCAAACTAATTCACCCCTCCACTTT. The chain recombines TRBV30 with TRBJ1-6; D is unclear. Per the germline V gene, CDR1 is GTSNPN and CDR2 is SVGIG (reference sequence). The CDR3 sequence is 16 residues long. V was cut by 2 bases and J by 6 bases, with 17 bases left in between. Together with reference TRBV30 and TRBJ1-6, the CDR3 gives the full variable domain: SQTIHQWPATLVQPVGSPLSLECTVEGTSNPNLYWYRQAAGRGLQLLFYSVGIGQISSEVPQNLSASRPQDRQFILSSKKLLLSDSGFYLCAWSTDLPQTNSPLHFGNGTRLTVT.